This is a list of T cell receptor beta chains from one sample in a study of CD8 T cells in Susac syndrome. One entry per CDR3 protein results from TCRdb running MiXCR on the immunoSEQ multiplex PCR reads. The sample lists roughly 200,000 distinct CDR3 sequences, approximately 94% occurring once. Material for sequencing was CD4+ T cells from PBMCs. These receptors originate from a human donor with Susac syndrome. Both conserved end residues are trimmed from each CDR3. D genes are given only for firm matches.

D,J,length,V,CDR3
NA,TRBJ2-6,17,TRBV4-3,ASGTFLGASSSGANVLT
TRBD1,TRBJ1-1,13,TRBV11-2,ASSSRQGGHTEAF
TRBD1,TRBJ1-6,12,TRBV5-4,ASSYGQGDSPLH
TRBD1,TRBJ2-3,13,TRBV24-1,ATSDRTGGTDTQY
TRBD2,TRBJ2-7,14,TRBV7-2,ASSSRHGGSSYEQY
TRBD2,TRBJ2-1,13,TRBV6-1,ANREGRGNNNEQF
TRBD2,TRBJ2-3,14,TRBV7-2,ASSRRTSGFSDTQY
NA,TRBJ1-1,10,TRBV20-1,SAERRDTEAF
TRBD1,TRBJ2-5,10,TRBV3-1,ARGDSQETQY
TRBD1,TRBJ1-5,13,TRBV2,ASSQQGAGNQPQH
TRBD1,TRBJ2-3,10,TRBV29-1,SVSQGGDTQY
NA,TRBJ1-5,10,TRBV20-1,SAVSGDQPQH
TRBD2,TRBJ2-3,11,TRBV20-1,SASRGDTDTQY
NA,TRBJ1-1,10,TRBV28,ASSSFYTEAF
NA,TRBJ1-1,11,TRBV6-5,ASSSFSHTEAF
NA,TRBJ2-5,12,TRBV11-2,ASSLYDGQETQY
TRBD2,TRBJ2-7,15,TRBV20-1,SARGPFPGGRAYEQY
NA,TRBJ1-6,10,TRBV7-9,ASSLGQSPLH
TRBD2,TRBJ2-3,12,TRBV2,ASNVAGGRGTQY
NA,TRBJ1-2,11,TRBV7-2,ASSSQVNYGYT
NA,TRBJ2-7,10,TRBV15,ATSSWDAEQY
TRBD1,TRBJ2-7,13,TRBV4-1,ASSQGTGDSYEQY
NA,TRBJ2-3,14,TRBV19,ASIPRRGGFTDTQY
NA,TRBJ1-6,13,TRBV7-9,ASSLATTPYSPLH
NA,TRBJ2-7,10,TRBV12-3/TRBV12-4,ASSYQYYEQY
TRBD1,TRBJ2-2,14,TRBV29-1,SVELGGTGKAGELF
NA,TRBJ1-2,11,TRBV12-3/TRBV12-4,ASSLASGARYT
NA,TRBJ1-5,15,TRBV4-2,ASSQVERRDSNQPQH
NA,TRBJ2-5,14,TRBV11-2,ASSLDPGANQETQY
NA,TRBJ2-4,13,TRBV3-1,ASSQDDARENIQY
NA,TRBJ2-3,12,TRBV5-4,ASQRGILTDTQY
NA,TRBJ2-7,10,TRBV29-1,SVEGSSYEQY
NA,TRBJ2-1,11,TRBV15,ATNRDLVEGQF
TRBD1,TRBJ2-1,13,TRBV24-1,ATSDSRQGHNEQF
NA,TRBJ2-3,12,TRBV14,ASSPRVGGDTQY
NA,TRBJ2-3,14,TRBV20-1,SARGGQGWRAWTQY
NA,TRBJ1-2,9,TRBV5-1,ASSEGLGYT
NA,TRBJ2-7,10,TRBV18,ASSAQGYEQY
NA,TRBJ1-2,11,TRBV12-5,ASATAVDYGYT
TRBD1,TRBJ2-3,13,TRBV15,ATSKPGQGTDTQY
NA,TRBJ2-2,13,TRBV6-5,ASSIWGGNTGELF
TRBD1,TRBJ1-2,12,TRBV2,ASTRDSLYYGYT
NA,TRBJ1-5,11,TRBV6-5,ASSGRSNQPQH
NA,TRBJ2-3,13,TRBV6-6,ASSYPPGALDTQY
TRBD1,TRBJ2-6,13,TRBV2,ASRDRGPGANVLT
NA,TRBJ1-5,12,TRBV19,ASNFDSSYQPQH
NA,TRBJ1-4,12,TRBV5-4,ASSTKKENEKLF
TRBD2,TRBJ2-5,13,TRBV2,ASSPSGGAGETQY
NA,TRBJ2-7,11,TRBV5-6,ASRDSGTYEQY
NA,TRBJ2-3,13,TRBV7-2,ASSLSRRGTDTQY
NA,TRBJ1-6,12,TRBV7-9,ASSLWQGFSPLH
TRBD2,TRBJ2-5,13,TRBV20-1,SVHPGGGLQETQY
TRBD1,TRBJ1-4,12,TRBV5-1,ASSLLGGGEKLF